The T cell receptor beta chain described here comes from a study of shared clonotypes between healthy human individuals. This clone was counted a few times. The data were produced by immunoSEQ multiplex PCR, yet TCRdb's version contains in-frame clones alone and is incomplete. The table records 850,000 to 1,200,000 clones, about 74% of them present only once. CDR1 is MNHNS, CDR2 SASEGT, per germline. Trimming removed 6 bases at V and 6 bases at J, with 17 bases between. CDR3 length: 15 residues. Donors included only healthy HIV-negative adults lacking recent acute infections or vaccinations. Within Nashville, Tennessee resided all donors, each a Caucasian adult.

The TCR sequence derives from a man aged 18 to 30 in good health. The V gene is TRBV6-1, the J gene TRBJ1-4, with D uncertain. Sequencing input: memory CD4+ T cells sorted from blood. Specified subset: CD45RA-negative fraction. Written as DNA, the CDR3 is TGTGCCAGCAGCCGGAGTCGGTTTATCGATGAAAAACTGTTTTTT. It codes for CASSRSRFIDEKLFF.